This section outlines one T cell receptor beta chain sequence together with its context. Employing constant-segment primers, 5'RACE generated TCR alpha and TCR beta cDNA libraries bearing sample barcodes and UMIs. TCRdb passed the 5' RACE reads through MiXCR, listing each CDR3 protein once. The sample includes under 150,000 distinct CDR3 sequences, 20% to 25% of them seen just once. This sample was included in a study of T-cell memory formation after mild COVID-19. The CDR3 extends over 16 amino acids. Germline assignment: CDR1 LGHNA and CDR2 YSLEER. J gave up 14 bases and V 0 bases, and 14 bases lay outside the gene matches.

The source material was PBMCs or a T cell subset sorted from them (not recorded which). This TCR came from a man aged 18 to 30 who had mild COVID-19 (a few samples of this study predate the infection). Cell type and time point are not known. J is TRBJ2-1 and V is TRBV4-3; the match to TRBD2 covers 9 bases. The CDR3 sequence: CASSQDRVSGGGIEFF. CDR3 nucleotide sequence: TGCGCCAGCAGCCAAGATCGAGTTAGCGGGGGCGGGATCGAGTTCTTC.